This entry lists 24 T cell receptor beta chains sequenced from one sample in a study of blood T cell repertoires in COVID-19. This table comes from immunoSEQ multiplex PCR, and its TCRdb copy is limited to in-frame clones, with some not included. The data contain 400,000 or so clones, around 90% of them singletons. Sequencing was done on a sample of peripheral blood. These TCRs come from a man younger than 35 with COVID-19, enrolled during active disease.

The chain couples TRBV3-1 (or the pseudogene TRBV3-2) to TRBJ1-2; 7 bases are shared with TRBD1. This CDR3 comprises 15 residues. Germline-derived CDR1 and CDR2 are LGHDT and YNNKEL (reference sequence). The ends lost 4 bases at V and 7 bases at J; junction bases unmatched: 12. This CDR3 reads CASSPLDRKRAGYTF. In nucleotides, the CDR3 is TGTGCCAGCAGCCCGCTGGACAGGAAACGGGCTGGCTACACCTTC.

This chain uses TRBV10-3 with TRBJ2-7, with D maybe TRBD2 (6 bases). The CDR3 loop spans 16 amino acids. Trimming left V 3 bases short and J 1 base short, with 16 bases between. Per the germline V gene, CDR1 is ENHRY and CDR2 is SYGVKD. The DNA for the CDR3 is TGTGCCATCAGTGACCCGATGCGGGGCAAATCCTACGAGCAGTACTTC. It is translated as CAISDPMRGKSYEQYF.

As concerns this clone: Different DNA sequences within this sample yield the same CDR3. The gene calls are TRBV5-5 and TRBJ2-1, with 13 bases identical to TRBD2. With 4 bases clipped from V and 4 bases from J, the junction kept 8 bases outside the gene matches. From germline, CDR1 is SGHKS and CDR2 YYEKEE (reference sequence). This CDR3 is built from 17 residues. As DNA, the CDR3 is TGTGCCAGCAGCCCTCGACTAGCGGGGGGTTCATACAATGAGCAGTTCTTC. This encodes CASSPRLAGGSYNEQFF.

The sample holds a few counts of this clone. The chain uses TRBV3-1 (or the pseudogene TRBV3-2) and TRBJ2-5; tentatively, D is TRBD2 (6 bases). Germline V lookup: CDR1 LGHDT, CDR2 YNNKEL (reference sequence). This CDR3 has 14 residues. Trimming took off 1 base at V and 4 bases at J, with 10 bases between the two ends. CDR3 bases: TGTGCCAGCAGCCAAGGGAGGGTGGGAGAGACCCAGTACTTC. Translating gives CASSQGRVGETQYF.

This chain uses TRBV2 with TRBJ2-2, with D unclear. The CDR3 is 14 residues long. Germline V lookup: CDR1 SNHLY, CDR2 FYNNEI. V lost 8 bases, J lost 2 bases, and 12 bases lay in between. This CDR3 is CASGQAINTGELFF. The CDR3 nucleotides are TGTGCCAGCGGGCAGGCCATTAACACCGGGGAGCTGTTTTTT.

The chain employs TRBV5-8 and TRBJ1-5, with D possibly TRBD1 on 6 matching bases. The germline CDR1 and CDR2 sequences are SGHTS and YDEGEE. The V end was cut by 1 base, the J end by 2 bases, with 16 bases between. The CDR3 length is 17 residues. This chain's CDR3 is CASSLRAGAQGNQPQHF. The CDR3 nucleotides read TGTGCCAGCAGCTTGCGAGCGGGGGCGCAGGGCAATCAGCCCCAGCATTTT.

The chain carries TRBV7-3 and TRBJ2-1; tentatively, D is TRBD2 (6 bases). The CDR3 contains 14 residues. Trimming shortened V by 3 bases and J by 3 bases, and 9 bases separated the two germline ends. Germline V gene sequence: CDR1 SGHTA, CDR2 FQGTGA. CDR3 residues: CASSFGGNYNEQFF. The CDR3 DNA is TGTGCCAGCAGCTTCGGGGGTAACTACAATGAGCAGTTCTTC. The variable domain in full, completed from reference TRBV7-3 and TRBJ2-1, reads GAGVSQTPSNKVTEKGKYVELRCDPISGHTALYWYRQSLGQGPEFLIYFQGTGAADDSGLPNDRFFAVRPEGSVSTLKIQRTERGDSAVYLCASSFGGNYNEQFFGPGTRLTVL.

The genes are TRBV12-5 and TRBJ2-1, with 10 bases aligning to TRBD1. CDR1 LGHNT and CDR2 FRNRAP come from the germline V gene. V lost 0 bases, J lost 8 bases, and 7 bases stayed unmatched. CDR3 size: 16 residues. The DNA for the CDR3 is TGTGCTAGTGGTTTGGTACAAGGGACAGGGGTCCATGAGCAGTTCTTC. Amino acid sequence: CASGLVQGTGVHEQFF.

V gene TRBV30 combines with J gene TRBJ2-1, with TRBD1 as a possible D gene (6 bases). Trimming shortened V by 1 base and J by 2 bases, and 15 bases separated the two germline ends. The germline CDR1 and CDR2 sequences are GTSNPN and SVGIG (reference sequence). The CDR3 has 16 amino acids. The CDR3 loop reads CAWSAAQGLTYNEQFF. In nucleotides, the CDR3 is TGTGCCTGGAGTGCGGCTCAGGGGTTGACCTACAATGAGCAGTTCTTC.

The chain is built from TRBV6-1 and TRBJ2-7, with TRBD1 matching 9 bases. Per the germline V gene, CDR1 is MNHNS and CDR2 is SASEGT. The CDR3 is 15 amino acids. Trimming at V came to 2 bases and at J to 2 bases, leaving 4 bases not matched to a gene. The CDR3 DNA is TGTGCCAGCAGTGAAATGCGGGACAGGGCCTACGAGCAGTACTTC. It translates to CASSEMRDRAYEQYF.

The CDR3: CASSGEGQEGGEQFF. The CDR3 DNA reads TGTGCCAGCAGCGGCGAGGGACAGGAGGGTGGTGAGCAGTTCTTC. The chain employs TRBV7-8 and TRBJ2-1, with 8 bases that match TRBD1. The germline gives CDR1 SGHVS, CDR2 FQNEAQ. The CDR3 is 15 residues long. Losses at the gene ends were 5 bases for V and 9 bases for J; bases not matched to a gene: 12.

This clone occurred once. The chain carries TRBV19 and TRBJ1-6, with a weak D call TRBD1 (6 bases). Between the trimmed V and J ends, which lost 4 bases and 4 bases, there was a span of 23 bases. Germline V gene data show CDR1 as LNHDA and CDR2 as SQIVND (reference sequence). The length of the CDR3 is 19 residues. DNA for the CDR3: TGTGCCAGTAGTACTCCACGGACAGCCCCAGACCATTATAATTCACCCCTCCACTTT. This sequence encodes CASSTPRTAPDHYNSPLHF.

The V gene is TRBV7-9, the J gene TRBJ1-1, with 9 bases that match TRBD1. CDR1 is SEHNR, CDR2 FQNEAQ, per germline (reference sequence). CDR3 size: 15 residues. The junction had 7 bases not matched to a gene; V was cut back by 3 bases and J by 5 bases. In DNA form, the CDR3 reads TGTGCCAGCAGCTTCCTCACAGGGGGCGGAACTGAAGCTTTCTTT. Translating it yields CASSFLTGGGTEAFF. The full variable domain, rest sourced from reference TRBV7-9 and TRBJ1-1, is DTGVSQNPRHKITKRGQNVTFRCDPISEHNRLYWYRQTLGQGPEFLTYFQNEAQLEKSRLLSDRFSAERPKGSFSTLEIQRTEQGDSAMYLCASSFLTGGGTEAFFGQGTRLTVV.

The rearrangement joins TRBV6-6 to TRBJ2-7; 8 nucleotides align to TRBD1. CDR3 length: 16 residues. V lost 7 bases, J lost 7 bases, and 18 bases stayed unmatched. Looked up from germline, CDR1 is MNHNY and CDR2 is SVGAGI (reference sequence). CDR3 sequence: CASTRGHETGPREQYF. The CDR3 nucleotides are TGTGCCAGCACCAGGGGGCATGAGACAGGGCCTCGTGAGCAGTACTTC.

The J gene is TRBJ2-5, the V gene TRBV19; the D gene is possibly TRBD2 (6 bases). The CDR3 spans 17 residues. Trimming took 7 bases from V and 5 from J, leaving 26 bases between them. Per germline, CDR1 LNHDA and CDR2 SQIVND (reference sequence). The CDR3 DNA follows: TGTGCCAGTACCCCTGGGGGTAAAGGGAGGATTTGGGAGACCCAGTACTTC. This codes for CASTPGGKGRIWETQYF.

The CDR3 here is CATSAGVVGEQYF. The CDR3 nucleotides are TGTGCCACCAGTGCAGGGGTGGTTGGCGAGCAGTACTTC. This sequence joins TRBV24-1 and TRBJ2-7; D is perhaps TRBD1 (6 bases). Deletions cut 5 bases from V and 6 bases from J, with 13 bases between. CDR1 is KGHDR, CDR2 SFDVKD, per germline. The CDR3 extends over 13 amino acids.

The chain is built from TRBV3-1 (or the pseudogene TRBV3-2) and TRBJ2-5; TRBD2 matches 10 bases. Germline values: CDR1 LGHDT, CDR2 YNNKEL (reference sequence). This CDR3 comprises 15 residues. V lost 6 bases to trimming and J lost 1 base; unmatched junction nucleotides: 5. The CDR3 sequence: CASRLAGAVQETQYF. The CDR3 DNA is TGTGCCAGCAGGCTAGCGGGGGCGGTCCAAGAGACCCAGTACTTC.

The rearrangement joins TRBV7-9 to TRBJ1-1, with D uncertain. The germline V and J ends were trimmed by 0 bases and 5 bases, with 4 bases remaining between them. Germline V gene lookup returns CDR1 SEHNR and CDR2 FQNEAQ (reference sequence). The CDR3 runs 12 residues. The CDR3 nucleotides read TGTGCCAGCAGCTTAGCAACAACTGAAGCTTTCTTT. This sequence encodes CASSLATTEAFF.

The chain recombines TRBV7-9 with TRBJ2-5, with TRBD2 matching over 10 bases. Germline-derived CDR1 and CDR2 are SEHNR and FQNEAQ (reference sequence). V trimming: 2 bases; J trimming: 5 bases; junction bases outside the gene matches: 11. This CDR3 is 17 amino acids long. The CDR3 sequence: CASSLYSGRTGKETQYF. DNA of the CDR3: TGTGCCAGCAGCTTATATAGCGGGAGGACTGGGAAGGAGACCCAGTACTTC.

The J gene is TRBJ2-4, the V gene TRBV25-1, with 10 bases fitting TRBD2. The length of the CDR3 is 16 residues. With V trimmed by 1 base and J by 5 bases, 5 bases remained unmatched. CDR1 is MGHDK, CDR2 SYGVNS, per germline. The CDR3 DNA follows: TGTGCCAGCAGTGAATTAGGTCTAGCGGGGGAAAACATTCAGTACTTC. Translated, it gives CASSELGLAGENIQYF.

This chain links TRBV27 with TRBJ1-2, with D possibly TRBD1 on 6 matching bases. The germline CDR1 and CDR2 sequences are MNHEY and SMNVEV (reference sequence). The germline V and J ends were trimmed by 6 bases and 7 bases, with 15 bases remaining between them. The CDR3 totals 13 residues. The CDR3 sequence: CASSPQGTRGYTF. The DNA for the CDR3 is TGTGCCAGCAGCCCTCAGGGGACGCGTGGCTACACCTTC.

CDR3 sequence: CASSPGQGTTNEKLFF. The CDR3 nucleotides are TGCGCCAGCAGCCCCGGACAGGGGACAACTAATGAAAAACTGTTTTTT. The chain couples TRBV5-1 to TRBJ1-4; 9 nucleotides align to TRBD1. CDR1 SGHRS and CDR2 YFSETQ come from the germline V gene. This CDR3 contains 16 residues. V dropped 4 bases and J dropped 0; count of bases not matched to a gene: 4.

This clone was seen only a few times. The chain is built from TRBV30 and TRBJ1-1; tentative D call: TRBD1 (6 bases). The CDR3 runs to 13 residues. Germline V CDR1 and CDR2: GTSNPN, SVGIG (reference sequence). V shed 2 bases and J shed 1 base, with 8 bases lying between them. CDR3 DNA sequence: TGTGCCTGGAGTCAACAGGGGAACACTGAAGCTTTCTTT. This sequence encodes CAWSQQGNTEAFF.

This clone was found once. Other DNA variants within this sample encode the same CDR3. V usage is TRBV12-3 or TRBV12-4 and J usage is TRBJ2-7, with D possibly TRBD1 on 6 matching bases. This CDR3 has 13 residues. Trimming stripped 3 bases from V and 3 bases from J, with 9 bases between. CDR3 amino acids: CASSFGTHYEQYF. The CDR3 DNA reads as TGTGCCAGCAGTTTTGGGACACACTACGAGCAGTACTTC.